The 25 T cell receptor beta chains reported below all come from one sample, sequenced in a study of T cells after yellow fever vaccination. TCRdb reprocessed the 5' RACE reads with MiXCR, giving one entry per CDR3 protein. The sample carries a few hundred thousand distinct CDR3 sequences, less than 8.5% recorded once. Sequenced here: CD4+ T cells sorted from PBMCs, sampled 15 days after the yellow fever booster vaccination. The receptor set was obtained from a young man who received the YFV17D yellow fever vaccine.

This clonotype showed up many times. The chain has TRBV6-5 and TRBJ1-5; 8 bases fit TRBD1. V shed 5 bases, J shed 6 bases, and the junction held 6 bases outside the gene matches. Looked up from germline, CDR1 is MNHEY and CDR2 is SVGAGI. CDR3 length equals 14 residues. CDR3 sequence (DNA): TGTGCCAGCAGTCCAGGGGGCGCGTCTCAGCCCCAGCATTTT. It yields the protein CASSPGGASQPQHF.

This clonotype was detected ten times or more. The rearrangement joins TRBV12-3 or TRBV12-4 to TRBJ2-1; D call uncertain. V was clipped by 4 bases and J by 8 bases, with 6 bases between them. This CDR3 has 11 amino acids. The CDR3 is CASSSLDEQFF. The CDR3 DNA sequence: TGTGCCAGCAGTTCTTTGGATGAGCAGTTCTTC.

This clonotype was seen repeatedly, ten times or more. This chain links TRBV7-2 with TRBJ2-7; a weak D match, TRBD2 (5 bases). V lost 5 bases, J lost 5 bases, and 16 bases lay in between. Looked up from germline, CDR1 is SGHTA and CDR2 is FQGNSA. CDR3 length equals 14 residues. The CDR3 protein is CASSPPRGYNEQYF. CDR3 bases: TGTGCCAGCAGCCCACCCCGCGGGTACAACGAGCAGTACTTC.

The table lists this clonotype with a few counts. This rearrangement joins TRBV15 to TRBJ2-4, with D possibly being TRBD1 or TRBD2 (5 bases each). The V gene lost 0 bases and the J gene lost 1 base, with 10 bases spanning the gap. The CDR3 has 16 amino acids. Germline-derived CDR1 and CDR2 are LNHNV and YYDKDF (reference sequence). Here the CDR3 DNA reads TGTGCCACCAGCAGAGATGGGGGTAGCGCCAAAAACATTCAGTACTTC. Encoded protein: CATSRDGGSAKNIQYF. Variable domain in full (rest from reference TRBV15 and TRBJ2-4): DAMVIQNPRYQVTQFGKPVTLSCSQTLNHNVMYWYQQKSSQAPKLLFHYYDKDFNNEADTPDNFQSRRPNTSFCFLDIRSPGLGDTAMYLCATSRDGGSAKNIQYFGAGTRLSVL.

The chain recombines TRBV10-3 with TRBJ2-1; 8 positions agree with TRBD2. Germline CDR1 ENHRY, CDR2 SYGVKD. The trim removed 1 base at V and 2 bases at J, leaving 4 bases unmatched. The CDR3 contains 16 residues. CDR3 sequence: CAISEFGLAPYNEQFF. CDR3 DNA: TGTGCCATCAGTGAGTTCGGACTAGCCCCCTACAATGAGCAGTTCTTC.

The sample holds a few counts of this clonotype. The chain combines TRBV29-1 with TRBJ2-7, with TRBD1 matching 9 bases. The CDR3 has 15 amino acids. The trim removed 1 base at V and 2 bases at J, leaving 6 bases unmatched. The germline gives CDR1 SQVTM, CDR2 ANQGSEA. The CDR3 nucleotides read TGCAGCGTTGAAGTGAGGACAGGGGCAACCTACGAGCAGTACTTC. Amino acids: CSVEVRTGATYEQYF.

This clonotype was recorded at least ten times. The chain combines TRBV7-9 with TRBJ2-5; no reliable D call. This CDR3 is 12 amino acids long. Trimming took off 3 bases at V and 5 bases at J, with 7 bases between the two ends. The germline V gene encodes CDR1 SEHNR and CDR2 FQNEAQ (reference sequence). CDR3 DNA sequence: TGTGCCAGCAGCTTCAGCAGGGAGACCCAGTACTTC. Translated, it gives CASSFSRETQYF.

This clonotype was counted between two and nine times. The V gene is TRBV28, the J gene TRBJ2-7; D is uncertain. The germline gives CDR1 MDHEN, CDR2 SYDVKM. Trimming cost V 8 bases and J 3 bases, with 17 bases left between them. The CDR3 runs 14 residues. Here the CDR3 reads CASHYTRGLYEQYF. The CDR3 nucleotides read TGTGCCAGCCATTACACCAGAGGTCTCTACGAGCAGTACTTC.

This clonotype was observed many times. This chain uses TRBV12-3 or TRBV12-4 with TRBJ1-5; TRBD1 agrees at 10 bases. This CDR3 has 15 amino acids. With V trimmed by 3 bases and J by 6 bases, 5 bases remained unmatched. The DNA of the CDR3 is TGTGCCAGCAGTTTCGAGACAGGGGGCTCTCAGCCCCAGCATTTT. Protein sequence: CASSFETGGSQPQHF.

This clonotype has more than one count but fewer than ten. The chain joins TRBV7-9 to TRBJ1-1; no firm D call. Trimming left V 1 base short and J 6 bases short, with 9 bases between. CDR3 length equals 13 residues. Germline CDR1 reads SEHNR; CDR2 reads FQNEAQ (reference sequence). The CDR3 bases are TGTGCCAGCAGCTTAGTAGGTTCCCCTGAAGCTTTCTTT. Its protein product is CASSLVGSPEAFF.

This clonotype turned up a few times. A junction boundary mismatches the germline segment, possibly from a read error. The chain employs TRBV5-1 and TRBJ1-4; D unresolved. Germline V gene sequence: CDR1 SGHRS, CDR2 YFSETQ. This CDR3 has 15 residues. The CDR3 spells CASNLAGIPNEKLFF. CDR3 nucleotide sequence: TGCGCCAGCAACTTGGCGGGGATACCTAATGAAAAACTGTTTTTT.

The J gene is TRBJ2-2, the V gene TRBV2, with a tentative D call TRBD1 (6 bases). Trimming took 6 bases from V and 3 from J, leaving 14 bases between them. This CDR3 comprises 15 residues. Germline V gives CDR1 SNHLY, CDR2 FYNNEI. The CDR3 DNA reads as TGTGCCAGCAGGCTACAGGGTTTGGACACCGGGGAGCTGTTTTTT. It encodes CASRLQGLDTGELFF.

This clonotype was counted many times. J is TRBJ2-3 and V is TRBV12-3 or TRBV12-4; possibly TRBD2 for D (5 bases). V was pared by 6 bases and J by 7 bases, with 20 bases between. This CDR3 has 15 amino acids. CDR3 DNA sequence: TGTGCCAGCAGCCCTGGAGCGGAGGCCCGACATACGCAGTATTTT. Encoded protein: CASSPGAEARHTQYF.

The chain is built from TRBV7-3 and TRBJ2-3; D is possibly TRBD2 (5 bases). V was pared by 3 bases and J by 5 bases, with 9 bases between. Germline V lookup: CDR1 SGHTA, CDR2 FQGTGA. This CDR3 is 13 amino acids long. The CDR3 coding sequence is TGTGCCAGCAGCTTCGGACGGGAAGATACGCAGTATTTT. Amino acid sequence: CASSFGREDTQYF. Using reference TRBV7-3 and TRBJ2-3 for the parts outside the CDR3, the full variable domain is GAGVSQTPSNKVTEKGKYVELRCDPISGHTALYWYRQSLGQGPEFLIYFQGTGAADDSGLPNDRFFAVRPEGSVSTLKIQRTERGDSAVYLCASSFGREDTQYFGPGTRLTVL.

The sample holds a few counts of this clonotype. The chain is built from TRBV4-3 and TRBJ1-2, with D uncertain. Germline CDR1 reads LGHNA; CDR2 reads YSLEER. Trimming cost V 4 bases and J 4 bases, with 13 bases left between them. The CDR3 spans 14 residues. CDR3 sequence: CASSPEKLTYGYTF. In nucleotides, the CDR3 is TGCGCCAGCAGCCCCGAAAAATTAACCTATGGCTACACCTTC.

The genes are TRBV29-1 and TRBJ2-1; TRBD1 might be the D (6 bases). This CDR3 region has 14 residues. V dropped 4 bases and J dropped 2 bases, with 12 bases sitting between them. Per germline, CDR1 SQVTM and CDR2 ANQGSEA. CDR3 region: CSVVGQPTYNEQFF. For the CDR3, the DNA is TGCAGCGTTGTAGGACAGCCTACCTACAATGAGCAGTTCTTC.

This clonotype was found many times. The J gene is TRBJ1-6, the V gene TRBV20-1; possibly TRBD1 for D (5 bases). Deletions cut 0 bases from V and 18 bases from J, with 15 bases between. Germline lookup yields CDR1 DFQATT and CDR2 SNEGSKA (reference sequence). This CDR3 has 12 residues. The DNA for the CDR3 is TGCAGTGCTAGAGAAGACGGGGCGGTGCCCCACTTT. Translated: CSAREDGAVPHF.

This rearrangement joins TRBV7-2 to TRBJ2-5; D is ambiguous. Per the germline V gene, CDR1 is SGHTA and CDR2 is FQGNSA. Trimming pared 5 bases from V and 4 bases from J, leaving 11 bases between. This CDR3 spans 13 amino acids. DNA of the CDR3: TGTGCCAGCAGCCACGCAAATCCAGAGACCCAGTACTTC. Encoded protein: CASSHANPETQYF.

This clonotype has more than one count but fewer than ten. CDR3 in amino acids: CASSLFPGAGNTIYF. Here the CDR3 DNA reads TGTGCCAGCAGCTTATTTCCAGGGGCTGGAAACACCATATATTTT. The chain couples TRBV7-3 to TRBJ1-3, with D perhaps matching TRBD1 (6 bases). Germline V lookup: CDR1 SGHTA, CDR2 FQGTGA. V was pared by 2 bases and J by 2 bases, with 10 bases between. This CDR3 spans 15 amino acids.

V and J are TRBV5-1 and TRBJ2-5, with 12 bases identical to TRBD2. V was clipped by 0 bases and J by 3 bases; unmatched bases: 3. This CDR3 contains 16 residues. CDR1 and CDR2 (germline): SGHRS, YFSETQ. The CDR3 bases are TGCGCCAGCAGCTTGGTAGGACTAGCGGGGAAAGAGACCCAGTACTTC. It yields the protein CASSLVGLAGKETQYF.

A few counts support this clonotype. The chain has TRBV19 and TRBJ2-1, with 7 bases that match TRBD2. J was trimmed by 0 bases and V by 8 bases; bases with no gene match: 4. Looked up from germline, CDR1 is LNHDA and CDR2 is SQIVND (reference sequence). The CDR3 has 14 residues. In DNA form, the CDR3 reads TGTGCCAGTCGCGGGGGAGCCTCCTACAATGAGCAGTTCTTC. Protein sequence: CASRGGASYNEQFF. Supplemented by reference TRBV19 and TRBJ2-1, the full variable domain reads DGGITQSPKYLFRKEGQNVTLSCEQNLNHDAMYWYRQDPGQGLRLIYYSQIVNDFQKGDIAEGYSVSREKKESFPLTVTSAQKNPTAFYLCASRGGASYNEQFFGPGTRLTVL.

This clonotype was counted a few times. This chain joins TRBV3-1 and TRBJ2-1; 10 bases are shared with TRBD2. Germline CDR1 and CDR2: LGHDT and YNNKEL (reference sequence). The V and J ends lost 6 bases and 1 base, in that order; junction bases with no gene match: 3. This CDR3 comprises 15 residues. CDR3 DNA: TGTGCCAGCAGAACAGCGGGAGGGTCCTACAATGAGCAGTTCTTC. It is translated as CASRTAGGSYNEQFF.

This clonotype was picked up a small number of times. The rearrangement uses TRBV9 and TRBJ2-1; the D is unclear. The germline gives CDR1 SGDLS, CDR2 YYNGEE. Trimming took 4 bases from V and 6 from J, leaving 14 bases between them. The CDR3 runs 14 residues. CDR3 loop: CASSPQTNSNEQFF. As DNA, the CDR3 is TGTGCCAGCAGCCCACAGACCAATTCCAATGAGCAGTTCTTC.

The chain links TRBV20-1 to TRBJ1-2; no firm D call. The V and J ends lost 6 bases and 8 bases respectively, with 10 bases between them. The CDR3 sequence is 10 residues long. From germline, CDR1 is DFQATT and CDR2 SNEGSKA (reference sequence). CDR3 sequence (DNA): TGCAGTGCCTGGAGAAAGGGCTACACCTTC. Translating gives CSAWRKGYTF.

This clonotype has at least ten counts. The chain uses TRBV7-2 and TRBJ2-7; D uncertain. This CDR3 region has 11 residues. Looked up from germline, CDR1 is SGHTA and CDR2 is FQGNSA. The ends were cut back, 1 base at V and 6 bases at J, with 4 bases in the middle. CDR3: CASSLVFEQYF. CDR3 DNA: TGTGCCAGCAGCTTAGTTTTCGAGCAGTACTTC.